The next 22 T cell receptor beta chains were all read from a single sample in a study of blood T cell repertoires in COVID-19. Profiled with immunoSEQ multiplex PCR; TCRdb holds only in-frame clones, not every one. The sample holds fewer than 250,000 clones, roughly 82% seen once. Specimen: peripheral blood. The receptor set was obtained from a woman over 75 with COVID-19, enrolled during active disease.

This chain uses TRBV10-2 with TRBJ1-5; unclear D gene. V lost 3 bases and J lost 4, with 4 bases in between. Looked up from germline, CDR1 is WSHSY and CDR2 is SAAADI. The CDR3 covers 12 residues. The CDR3 protein is CASSDLNQPQHF. The CDR3 region has the DNA TGCGCCAGCAGTGACTTAAATCAGCCCCAGCATTTT.

The CDR3 nucleotides read TGTGCCAGCAACCCAACTAACTGGGACAGGGCAGCTAACTATGGCTACACCTTC. This encodes CASNPTNWDRAANYGYTF. This chain uses TRBV28 with TRBJ1-2; 9 positions agree with TRBD1. Trimming cost V 7 bases and J 0 bases; bases outside gene matches: 15. CDR3 size: 18 residues. Germline CDR1 and CDR2: MDHEN and SYDVKM.

In this sample, this clone turned up a few times. This sequence joins TRBV7-9 and TRBJ1-2, with D tentatively TRBD1 (5 bases). V lost 7 bases and J 4 bases, leaving 16 bases between the germline ends. The CDR3 runs 14 residues. CDR1 and CDR2 (germline): SEHNR, FQNEAQ (reference sequence). CDR3 loop: CASTPFAGTYGYTF. CDR3 DNA: TGTGCCAGCACCCCCTTTGCGGGGACCTATGGCTACACCTTC.

The chain joins TRBV19 to TRBJ1-3; 11 bases line up with TRBD1. V lost 5 bases, J lost 0 bases, and 0 bases stayed unmatched. The CDR3 consists of 15 residues. Germline assignment: CDR1 LNHDA and CDR2 SQIVND (reference sequence). This CDR3 is CASSGQGASGNTIYF. In DNA form, the CDR3 reads TGTGCCAGTAGTGGACAGGGGGCCTCTGGAAACACCATATATTTT.

The chain joins TRBV6-5 to TRBJ1-1, with TRBD1 identical over 9 bases. Germline V gene sequence: CDR1 MNHEY, CDR2 SVGAGI. J was trimmed by 4 bases and V by 6 bases; bases with no gene match: 6. The CDR3 length is 14 residues. The CDR3 here is CASSRDRAGTEAFF. CDR3 in DNA: TGTGCCAGCAGCCGGGACAGGGCGGGCACTGAAGCTTTCTTT.

The V call is TRBV19, the J call TRBJ1-6; D not resolved. Per the germline V gene, CDR1 is LNHDA and CDR2 is SQIVND (reference sequence). Trimming took 7 bases from V and 5 from J, leaving 15 bases between them. The CDR3 is 15 amino acids. CDR3 sequence reads: CASTSLGQNNSPLHF. The CDR3 DNA is TGTGCCAGTACCTCACTTGGGCAGAATAATTCACCCCTCCACTTT.

The V call is TRBV3-1 (or the pseudogene TRBV3-2), the J call TRBJ2-1; no reliable D call. V shed 1 base and J shed 9 bases, with 7 bases lying between them. The CDR3 has 12 residues. The V gene's germline CDR1 is LGHDT and CDR2 YNNKEL (reference sequence). CDR3 coding DNA: TGTGCCAGCAGCCAAGGCGGCCCTGAGCAGTTCTTC. It translates to CASSQGGPEQFF.

This clone was seen only once. The chain joins TRBV11-2 to TRBJ2-5, with D tentatively TRBD2 (6 bases). Trimming left V 4 bases short and J 5 bases short, with 14 bases between. Germline V gene sequence: CDR1 SGHAT, CDR2 FQNNGV. The CDR3 is 14 residues long. CDR3 residues: CASSSTRGRETQYF. Written as DNA, the CDR3 is TGTGCCAGCAGCTCCACCCGAGGGAGGGAGACCCAGTACTTC.

The genes are TRBV5-1 and TRBJ2-3; tentative D call: TRBD2 (6 bases). This CDR3 spans 15 amino acids. Per germline, CDR1 SGHRS and CDR2 YFSETQ. Trimming removed 2 bases from V and 1 base from J, with 11 bases in between. CDR3 coding DNA: TGCGCCAGCAGCTTAGGGCCGGGAGGCACAGATACGCAGTATTTT. Amino acids: CASSLGPGGTDTQYF.

This clone has just one count. The rearrangement uses TRBV2 and TRBJ2-2; possible D gene TRBD2, 5 bases. Germline CDR1 is SNHLY and CDR2 is FYNNEI. Between the trimmed V and J ends, which lost 9 bases and 4 bases, there was a span of 15 bases. CDR3 length: 14 amino acids. CDR3 in amino acids: CASMKGTSTGELFF. The CDR3 DNA reads as TGTGCCAGTATGAAGGGAACTAGCACCGGGGAGCTGTTTTTT.

The V call is TRBV29-1, the J call TRBJ2-7; D not certain. Between the trimmed V and J ends, which lost 1 base and 0 bases, there was a span of 4 bases. Germline lookup yields CDR1 SQVTM and CDR2 ANQGSEA. The CDR3 covers 12 residues. CDR3 residues: CSVEAGSYEQYF. The DNA of the CDR3 is TGCAGCGTTGAAGCAGGCTCCTACGAGCAGTACTTC.

This chain connects TRBV28 to TRBJ1-2; the D gene is possibly TRBD1 (5 bases). Germline-derived CDR1 and CDR2 are MDHEN and SYDVKM. The CDR3 length is 14 residues. The V gene lost 6 bases and the J gene lost 1 base, with 12 bases spanning the gap. The CDR3 DNA sequence: TGTGCCAGCAGACGGGACTCCCTTAACTATGGCTACACCTTC. It translates to CASRRDSLNYGYTF.

The chain links TRBV19 to TRBJ1-1; the D gene is possibly TRBD1 (6 bases). The V end was cut by 7 bases, the J end by 4 bases, with 19 bases between. The CDR3 covers 15 residues. Looked up from germline, CDR1 is LNHDA and CDR2 is SQIVND (reference sequence). CDR3 sequence reads: CASTEGGAPVTEAFF. CDR3 nucleotides: TGTGCCAGTACCGAAGGGGGGGCGCCGGTCACTGAAGCTTTCTTT.

This chain joins TRBV7-9 and TRBJ1-4, with unresolved D. The CDR3 extends over 15 amino acids. Trimming took off 0 bases at V and 7 bases at J, with 12 bases between the two ends. Germline CDR1 reads SEHNR; CDR2 reads FQNEAQ (reference sequence). The CDR3 DNA reads TGTGCCAGCAGCTTAGCGGCGGGCGGCGGTGAAAAACTGTTTTTT. Translation: CASSLAAGGGEKLFF.

This clone is a singleton in its sample. V usage is TRBV5-1 and J usage is TRBJ1-1, with D uncertain. V dropped 6 bases and J dropped 1 base, with 13 bases sitting between them. The CDR3 has 14 residues. Germline V lookup: CDR1 SGHRS, CDR2 YFSETQ. The CDR3 DNA reads as TGCGCCAGCAACATGACACCCGAGAACACTGAAGCTTTCTTT. Translation gives CASNMTPENTEAFF.

The V and J genes are TRBV19 and TRBJ1-5, with TRBD1 matching over 9 bases. Trimming removed 4 bases from V and 1 base from J; junction bases left unmatched: 8. The CDR3 totals 17 residues. The germline V gene encodes CDR1 LNHDA and CDR2 SQIVND (reference sequence). The CDR3 DNA is TGTGCCAGTAGTACAAGGACAGGGGTCGGGAGCAATCAGCCCCAGCATTTT. Translating it yields CASSTRTGVGSNQPQHF.

This chain uses TRBV18 with TRBJ1-3; weak D call: TRBD1 (5 bases). Per germline, CDR1 KGHSH and CDR2 LQKENI. The length of the CDR3 is 15 residues. The ends were cut back, 3 bases at V and 2 bases at J, with 11 bases in the middle. The CDR3 DNA sequence: TGTGCCAGCTCACCCGTCGCAGGGCCTGGAAACACCATATATTTT. Translating gives CASSPVAGPGNTIYF.

The rearrangement links TRBV6-2 or TRBV6-3 to TRBJ1-2, with 7 nucleotides matching TRBD1. The V gene end was trimmed by 5 bases and the J gene end by 2 bases; junction bases not matched to a gene: 11. Looked up from germline, CDR1 is MNHEY and CDR2 is SVGEGT. CDR3 size: 16 residues. DNA of the CDR3: TGTGCCAGCAGTCCAGGGGGGACAGCGCGAAACTATGGCTACACCTTC. Amino acid sequence: CASSPGGTARNYGYTF.

CDR3: CASSFNSRVEQYF. CDR3 DNA sequence: TGTGCCAGCAGTTTTAATTCGAGGGTCGAGCAGTACTTC. The V and J genes are TRBV28 and TRBJ2-7; the D gene is possibly TRBD2 (5 bases). CDR1 MDHEN and CDR2 SYDVKM come from the germline V gene. This CDR3 is built from 13 residues. The V and J ends lost 3 bases and 6 bases respectively, with 12 bases between them.

The gene calls are TRBV3-1 (or the pseudogene TRBV3-2) and TRBJ1-2, with D perhaps TRBD1 (6 bases). V lost 3 bases and J 3 bases, leaving 11 bases between the germline ends. The CDR3 is made up of 14 amino acids. The germline V gene has CDR1 LGHDT and CDR2 YNNKEL (reference sequence). CDR3 amino acids: CASSHSDRYYGYTF. In DNA, the CDR3 is TGTGCCAGCAGCCACTCGGACAGATACTATGGCTACACCTTC.

The sample holds a few counts of this clone. The chain links TRBV7-9 to TRBJ2-7; a weak D match, TRBD2 (7 bases). This CDR3 region has 14 residues. In germline, CDR1 is SEHNR, CDR2 FQNEAQ (reference sequence). The V end was cut by 5 bases, the J end by 6 bases, with 17 bases between. In DNA, the CDR3 is TGTGCCAGCAGCGCCTATGGGGGGGCAGGCGAGCAGTACTTC. Translating gives CASSAYGGAGEQYF. The whole variable domain, remainder taken from reference TRBV7-9 and TRBJ2-7, is DTGVSQNPRHKITKRGQNVTFRCDPISEHNRLYWYRQTLGQGPEFLTYFQNEAQLEKSRLLSDRFSAERPKGSFSTLEIQRTEQGDSAMYLCASSAYGGAGEQYFGPGTRLTVT.

J is TRBJ2-5 and V is TRBV25-1; 8 bases align to TRBD2. Germline values: CDR1 MGHDK, CDR2 SYGVNS. This CDR3 is 14 amino acids long. Trimming took 4 bases from V and 2 from J; bases not matched to a gene: 3. The CDR3, as DNA: TGTGCCAGCAGTGTAGCGGGGTCTCAAGAGACCCAGTACTTC. Protein product: CASSVAGSQETQYF.